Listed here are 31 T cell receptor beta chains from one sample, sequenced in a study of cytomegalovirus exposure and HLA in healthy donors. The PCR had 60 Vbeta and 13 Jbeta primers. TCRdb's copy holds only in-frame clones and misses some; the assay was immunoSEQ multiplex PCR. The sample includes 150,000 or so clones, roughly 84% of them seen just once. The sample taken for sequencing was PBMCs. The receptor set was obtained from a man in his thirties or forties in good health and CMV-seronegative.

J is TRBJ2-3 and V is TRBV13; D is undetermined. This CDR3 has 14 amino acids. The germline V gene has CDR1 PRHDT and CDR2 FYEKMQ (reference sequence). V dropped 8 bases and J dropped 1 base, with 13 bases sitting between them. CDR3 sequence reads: CASRLFAGTDTQYF. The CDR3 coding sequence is TGTGCCAGCCGACTTTTTGCTGGCACAGATACGCAGTATTTT.

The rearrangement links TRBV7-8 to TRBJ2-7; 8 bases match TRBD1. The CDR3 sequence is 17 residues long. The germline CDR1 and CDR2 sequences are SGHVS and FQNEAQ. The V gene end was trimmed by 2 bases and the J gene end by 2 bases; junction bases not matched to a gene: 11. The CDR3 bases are TGTGCCAGCAGCTTACTACAGACAGGGGCCCTTACCTACGAGCAGTACTTC. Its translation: CASSLLQTGALTYEQYF. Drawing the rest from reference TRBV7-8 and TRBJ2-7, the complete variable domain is GAGVSQSPRYKVAKRGQDVALRCDPISGHVSLFWYQQALGQGPEFLTYFQNEAQLDKSGLPSDRFFAERPEGSVSTLKIQRTQQEDSAVYLCASSLLQTGALTYEQYFGPGTRLTVT.

CDR3 amino acids: CASSMDPEEAQYF. The CDR3 DNA sequence: TGTGCCAGTAGTATGGACCCGGAGGAAGCGCAGTACTTC. The chain joins TRBV19 to TRBJ2-5, with a tentative D call TRBD2 (5 bases). Germline CDR1 LNHDA, CDR2 SQIVND (reference sequence). Trimming took off 3 bases at V and 11 bases at J, with 16 bases between the two ends. The CDR3 runs to 13 residues.

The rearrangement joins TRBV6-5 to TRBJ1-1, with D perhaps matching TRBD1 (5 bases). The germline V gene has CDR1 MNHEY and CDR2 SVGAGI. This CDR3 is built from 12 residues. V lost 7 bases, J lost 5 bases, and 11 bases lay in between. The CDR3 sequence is CASISEGTEAFF. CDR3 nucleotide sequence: TGTGCCAGCATATCGGAGGGGACTGAAGCTTTCTTT.

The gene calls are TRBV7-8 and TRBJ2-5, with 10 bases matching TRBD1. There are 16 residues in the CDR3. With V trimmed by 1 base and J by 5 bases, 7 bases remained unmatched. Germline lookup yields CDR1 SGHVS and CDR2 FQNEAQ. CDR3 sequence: CASSLGTGGSWETQYF. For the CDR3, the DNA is TGTGCCAGCAGCTTAGGGACAGGGGGGTCGTGGGAGACCCAGTACTTC. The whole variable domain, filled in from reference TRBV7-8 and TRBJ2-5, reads GAGVSQSPRYKVAKRGQDVALRCDPISGHVSLFWYQQALGQGPEFLTYFQNEAQLDKSGLPSDRFFAERPEGSVSTLKIQRTQQEDSAVYLCASSLGTGGSWETQYFGPGTRLLVL.

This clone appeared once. The CDR3 DNA reads TGTGCCAGTAGTGCCTCCCCTAGTGTTGAGACCCAGTACTTC. Its translation is CASSASPSVETQYF. This chain uses TRBV19 with TRBJ2-5; D remains ambiguous. Germline-derived CDR1 and CDR2 are LNHDA and SQIVND (reference sequence). Trimming left V 5 bases short and J 5 bases short, with 15 bases between. The CDR3 totals 14 residues.

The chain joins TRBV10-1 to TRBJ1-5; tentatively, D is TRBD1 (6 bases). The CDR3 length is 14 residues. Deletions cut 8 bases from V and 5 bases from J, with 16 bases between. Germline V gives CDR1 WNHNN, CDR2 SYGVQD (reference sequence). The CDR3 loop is CASVRQGLDQPQHF. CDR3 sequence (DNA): TGCGCCAGCGTAAGGCAGGGGCTGGATCAGCCCCAGCATTTT.

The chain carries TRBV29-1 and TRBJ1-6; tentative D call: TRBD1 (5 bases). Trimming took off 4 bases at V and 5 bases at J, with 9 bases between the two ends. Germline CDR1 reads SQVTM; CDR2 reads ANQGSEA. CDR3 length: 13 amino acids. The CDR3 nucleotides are TGCAGCGTTGGGGTAGGGGATAATTCACCCCTCCACTTT. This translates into CSVGVGDNSPLHF.

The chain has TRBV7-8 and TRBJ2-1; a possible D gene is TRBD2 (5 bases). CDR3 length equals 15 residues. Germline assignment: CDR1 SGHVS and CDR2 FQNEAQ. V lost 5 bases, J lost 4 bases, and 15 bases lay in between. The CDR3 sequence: CASSLGVGVYNEQFF. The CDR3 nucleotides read TGTGCCAGCAGCCTAGGTGTCGGGGTGTACAATGAGCAGTTCTTC. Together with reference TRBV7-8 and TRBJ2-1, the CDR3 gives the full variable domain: GAGVSQSPRYKVAKRGQDVALRCDPISGHVSLFWYQQALGQGPEFLTYFQNEAQLDKSGLPSDRFFAERPEGSVSTLKIQRTQQEDSAVYLCASSLGVGVYNEQFFGPGTRLTVL.

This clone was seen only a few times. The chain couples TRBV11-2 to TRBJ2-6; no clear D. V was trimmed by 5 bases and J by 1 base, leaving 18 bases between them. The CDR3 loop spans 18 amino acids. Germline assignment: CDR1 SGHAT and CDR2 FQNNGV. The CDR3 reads CASSHIRKEKSGANVLTF. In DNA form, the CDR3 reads TGTGCCAGCAGCCACATTCGGAAGGAGAAATCTGGGGCCAACGTCCTGACTTTC.

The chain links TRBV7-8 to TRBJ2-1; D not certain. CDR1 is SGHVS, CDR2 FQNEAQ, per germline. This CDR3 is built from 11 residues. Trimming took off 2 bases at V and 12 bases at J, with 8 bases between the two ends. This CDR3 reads CASSLLAGQFF. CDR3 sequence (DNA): TGTGCCAGCAGCTTATTGGCTGGGCAGTTCTTC.

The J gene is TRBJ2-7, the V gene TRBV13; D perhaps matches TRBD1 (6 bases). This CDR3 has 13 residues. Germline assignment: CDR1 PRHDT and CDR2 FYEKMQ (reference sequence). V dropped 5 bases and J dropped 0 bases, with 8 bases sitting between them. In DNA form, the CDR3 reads TGTGCCAGCAGCATGGACAGCTCCTACGAGCAGTACTTC. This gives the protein CASSMDSSYEQYF.

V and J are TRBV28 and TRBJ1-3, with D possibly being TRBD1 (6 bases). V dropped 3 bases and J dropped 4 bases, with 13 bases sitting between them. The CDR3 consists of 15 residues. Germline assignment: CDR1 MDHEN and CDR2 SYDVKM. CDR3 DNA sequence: TGTGCCAGCAGTTTCGGGACAAGAACCGGAAACACCATATATTTT. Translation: CASSFGTRTGNTIYF.

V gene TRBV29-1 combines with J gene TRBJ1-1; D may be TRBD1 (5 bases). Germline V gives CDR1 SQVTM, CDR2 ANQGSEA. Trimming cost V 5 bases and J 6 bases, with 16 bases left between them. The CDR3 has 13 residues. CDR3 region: CSVSGPPGAEAFF. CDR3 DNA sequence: TGCAGCGTTTCAGGACCCCCGGGGGCTGAAGCTTTCTTT.

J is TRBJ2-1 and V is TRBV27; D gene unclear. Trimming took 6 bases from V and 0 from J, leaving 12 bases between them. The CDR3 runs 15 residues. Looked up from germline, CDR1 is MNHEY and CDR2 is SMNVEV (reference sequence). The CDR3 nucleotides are TGTGCCAGCAGCCATAAGCCGAGCTCCTACAATGAGCAGTTCTTC. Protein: CASSHKPSSYNEQFF.

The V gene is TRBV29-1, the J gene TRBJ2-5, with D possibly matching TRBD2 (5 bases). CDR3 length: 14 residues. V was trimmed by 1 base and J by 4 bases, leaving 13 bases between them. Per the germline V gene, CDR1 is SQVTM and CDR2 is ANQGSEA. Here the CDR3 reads CSVEVARGAETQYF. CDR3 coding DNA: TGCAGCGTTGAAGTGGCCCGGGGAGCAGAGACCCAGTACTTC.

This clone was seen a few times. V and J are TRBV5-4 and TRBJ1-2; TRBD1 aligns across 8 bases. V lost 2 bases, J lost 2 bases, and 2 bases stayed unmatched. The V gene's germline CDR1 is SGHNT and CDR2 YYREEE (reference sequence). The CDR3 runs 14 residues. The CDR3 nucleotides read TGTGCCAGCAGCTTCGACAGGGGCAACTATGGCTACACCTTC. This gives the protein CASSFDRGNYGYTF.

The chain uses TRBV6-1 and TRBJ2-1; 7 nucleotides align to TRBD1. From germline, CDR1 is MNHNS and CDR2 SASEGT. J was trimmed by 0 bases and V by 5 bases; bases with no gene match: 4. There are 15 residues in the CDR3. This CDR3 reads CASSNQGVSYNEQFF. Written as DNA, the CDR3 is TGTGCCAGCAGTAATCAGGGGGTCTCCTACAATGAGCAGTTCTTC.

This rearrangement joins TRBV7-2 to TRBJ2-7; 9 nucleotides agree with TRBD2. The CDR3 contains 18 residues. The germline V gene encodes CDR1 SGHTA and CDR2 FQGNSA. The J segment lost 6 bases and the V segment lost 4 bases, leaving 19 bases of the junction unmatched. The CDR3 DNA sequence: TGTGCCAGCAGCTATTCATTGGGCCTTAGCGGGGGTCTTGGCGAGCAGTACTTC. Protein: CASSYSLGLSGGLGEQYF.

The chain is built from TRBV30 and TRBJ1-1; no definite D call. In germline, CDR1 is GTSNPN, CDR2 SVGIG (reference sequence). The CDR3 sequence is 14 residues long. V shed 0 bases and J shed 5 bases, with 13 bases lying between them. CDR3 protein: CAWSVRKGRTEAFF. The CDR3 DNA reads TGTGCCTGGAGTGTACGAAAAGGGAGAACTGAAGCTTTCTTT.

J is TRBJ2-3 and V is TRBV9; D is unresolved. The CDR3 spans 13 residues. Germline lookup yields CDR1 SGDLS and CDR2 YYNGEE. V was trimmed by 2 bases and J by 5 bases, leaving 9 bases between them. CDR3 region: CASSVEIRDTQYF. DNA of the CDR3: TGTGCCAGCAGCGTCGAGATAAGAGATACGCAGTATTTT.

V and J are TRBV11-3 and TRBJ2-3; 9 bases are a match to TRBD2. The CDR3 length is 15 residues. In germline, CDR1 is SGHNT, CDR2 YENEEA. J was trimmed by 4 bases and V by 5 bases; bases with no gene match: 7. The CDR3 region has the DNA TGTGCCAGCAGCCCAGAGGGCGGGGGGGCAGATACGCAGTATTTT. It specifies CASSPEGGGADTQYF.

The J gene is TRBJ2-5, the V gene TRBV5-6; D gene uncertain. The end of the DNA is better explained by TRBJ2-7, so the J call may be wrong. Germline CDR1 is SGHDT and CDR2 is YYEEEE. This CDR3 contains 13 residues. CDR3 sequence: CASSLFRVYEQYF. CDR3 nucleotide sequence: TGTGCCAGCAGCTTGTTCCGGGTCTACGAGCAGTACTTC.

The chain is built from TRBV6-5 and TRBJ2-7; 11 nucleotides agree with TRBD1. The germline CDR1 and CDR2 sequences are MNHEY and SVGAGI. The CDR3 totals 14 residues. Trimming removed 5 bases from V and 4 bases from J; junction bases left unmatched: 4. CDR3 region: CASSAGQGAYEQYF. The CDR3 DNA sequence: TGTGCCAGCAGTGCCGGACAGGGGGCGTACGAGCAGTACTTC.

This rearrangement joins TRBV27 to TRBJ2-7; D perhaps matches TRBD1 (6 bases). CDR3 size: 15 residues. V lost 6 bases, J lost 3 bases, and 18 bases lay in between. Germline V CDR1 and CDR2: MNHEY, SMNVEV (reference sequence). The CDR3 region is CASSLDRKPHYEQYF. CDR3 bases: TGTGCCAGCAGCCTCGACAGGAAACCTCACTACGAGCAGTACTTC.

In DNA form, the CDR3 reads TGTGCCAGCAGTTTAAGGACAGGGCGGGTTGGGGCCAACGTCCTGACTTTC. Its protein is CASSLRTGRVGANVLTF. The J gene is TRBJ2-6, the V gene TRBV28; 8 nucleotides align to TRBD1. The ends lost 2 bases at V and 3 bases at J; junction bases unmatched: 6. CDR1 is MDHEN, CDR2 SYDVKM, per germline. This CDR3 comprises 17 residues.

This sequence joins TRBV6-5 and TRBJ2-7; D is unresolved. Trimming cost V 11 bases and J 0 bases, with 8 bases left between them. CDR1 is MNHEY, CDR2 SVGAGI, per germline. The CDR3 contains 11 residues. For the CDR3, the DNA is TGTGCCTCGAGGAACTCCTACGAGCAGTACTTC. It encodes CASRNSYEQYF.

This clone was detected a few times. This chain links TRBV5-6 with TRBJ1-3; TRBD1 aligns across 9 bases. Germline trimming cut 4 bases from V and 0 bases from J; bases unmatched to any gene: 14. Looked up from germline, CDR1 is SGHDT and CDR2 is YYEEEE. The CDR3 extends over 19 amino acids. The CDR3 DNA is TGTGCCAGCAGCCCGGGGACAGGGCCCAAGGCTTACTCTGGAAACACCATATATTTT. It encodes CASSPGTGPKAYSGNTIYF.

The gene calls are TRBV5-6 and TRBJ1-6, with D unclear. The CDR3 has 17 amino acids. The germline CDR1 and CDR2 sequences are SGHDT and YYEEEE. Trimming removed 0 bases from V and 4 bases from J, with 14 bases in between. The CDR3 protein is CASSLGGRGQYNSPLHF. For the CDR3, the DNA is TGTGCCAGCAGCTTGGGTGGTCGAGGGCAGTATAATTCACCCCTCCACTTT.

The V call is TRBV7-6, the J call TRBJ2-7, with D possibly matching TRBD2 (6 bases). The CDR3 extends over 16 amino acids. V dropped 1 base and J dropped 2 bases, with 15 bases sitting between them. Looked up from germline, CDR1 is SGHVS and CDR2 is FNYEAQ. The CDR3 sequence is CASSLGGTGDTYEQYF. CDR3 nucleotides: TGTGCCAGCAGCTTAGGGGGGACGGGGGATACCTACGAGCAGTACTTC.

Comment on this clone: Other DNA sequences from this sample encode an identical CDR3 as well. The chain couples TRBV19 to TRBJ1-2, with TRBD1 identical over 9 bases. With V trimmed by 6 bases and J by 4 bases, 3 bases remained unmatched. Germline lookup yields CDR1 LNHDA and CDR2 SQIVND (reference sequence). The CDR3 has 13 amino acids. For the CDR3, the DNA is TGTGCCAGTAGCTACAGGGGGCCCTATGGCTACACCTTC. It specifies CASSYRGPYGYTF.